This T cell receptor beta chain comes out of a study of blood T cells in healthy people across ages. At the level of the study: Template switching retrieved approximately one barcoded beta molecule for each two T cells. General observations from the study: The CMV status of each donor remained undetermined, and this could have confounded shifts in expanded clonotypes.

Primers used in a second PCR of about 7 to 12 cycles were a sample-barcoded 5' primer and a J-beta primer mix. Each cDNA molecule was tagged by a template-switch adaptor with 12 random nucleotides. TCRdb reprocessed the 5' RACE reads with MiXCR, giving one entry per CDR3 protein. The sample comprises about 810,000 distinct CDR3 sequences, around 36% of which are singletons, and 13% rests with the top ten. The length of the CDR3 is 14 residues. Losses at the gene ends were 4 bases for V and 7 bases for J; bases not matched to a gene: 7. Per the germline V gene, CDR1 is SGHKS and CDR2 is YYEKEE (reference sequence). Details on this clonotype: Its antigen remains unknown.

This clonotype was obtained from a man aged 18 to 30 in good health. This rearrangement joins TRBV5-5 to TRBJ1-5; 8 bases are a match to TRBD1. Sequencing was carried out using blood. The CDR3: CASSRTGFGQPQHF. CDR3 DNA: TGTGCCAGCAGCCGGACAGGGTTTGGACAGCCCCAGCATTTT.